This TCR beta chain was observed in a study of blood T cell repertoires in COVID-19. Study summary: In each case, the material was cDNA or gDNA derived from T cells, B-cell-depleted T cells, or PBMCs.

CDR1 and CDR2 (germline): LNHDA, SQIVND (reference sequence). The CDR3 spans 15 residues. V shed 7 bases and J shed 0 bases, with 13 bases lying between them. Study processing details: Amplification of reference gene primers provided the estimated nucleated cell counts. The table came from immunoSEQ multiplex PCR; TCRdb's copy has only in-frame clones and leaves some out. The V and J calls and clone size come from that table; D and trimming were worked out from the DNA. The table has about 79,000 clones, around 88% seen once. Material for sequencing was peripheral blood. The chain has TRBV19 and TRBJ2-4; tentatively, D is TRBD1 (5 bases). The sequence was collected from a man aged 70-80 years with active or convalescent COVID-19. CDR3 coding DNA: TGTGCCAGTACCGGGCTAGGGGTAGCCAAAAACATTCAGTACTTC. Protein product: CASTGLGVAKNIQYF.